This T cell receptor beta chain derives from a study of cytomegalovirus exposure and HLA in healthy donors. Whole-study findings and limits: In a later analysis, about 17,000 TCR beta sequences were associated with HLA alleles at 0.05 false discovery rate. Later findings reportedly placed an Asian-associated ancestry cluster below the roughly 700-donor mean for N-insertions. There were several of the most significant clusters that appeared linked to common viral pathogens in a later analysis.

Regarding this clone: Its specificity is not known.

The PCR used 60 Vbeta and 13 Jbeta primers. Some clones are missing from TCRdb's copy, which holds only in-frame ones; the method was immunoSEQ multiplex PCR. This sample contains about 42,000 clones. Germline V gives CDR1 KGHSH, CDR2 LQKENI. The CDR3 totals 17 residues. The ends lost 3 bases at V and 4 bases at J; junction bases unmatched: 12. This TCR was sampled from a young man in good health and CMV-seronegative. The chain employs TRBV18 and TRBJ1-2; 9 bases line up with TRBD1. Sequenced sample: PBMCs. CDR3 loop: CASSPPGQGWGSYGYTF. For the CDR3, the DNA is TGTGCCAGCTCACCTCCGGGACAGGGTTGGGGGAGCTATGGCTACACCTTC. Looking up the rest from reference TRBV18 and TRBJ1-2 gives the full variable domain: NAGVMQNPRHLVRRRGQEARLRCSPMKGHSHVYWYRQLPEEGLKFMVYLQKENIIDESGMPKERFSAEFPKEGPSILRIQQVVRGDSAAYFCASSPPGQGWGSYGYTFGSGTRLTVV.